This T cell receptor beta chain came from a study of cytomegalovirus exposure and HLA in healthy donors. PCR involved 60 Vbeta and 13 Jbeta primers. Method: immunoSEQ multiplex PCR; TCRdb's copy keeps in-frame clones and lacks some. The sample holds approximately 100,000 clones; 75% to 85% are singletons and the top ten take roughly 1.2%. In germline, CDR1 is SGHAT, CDR2 FQNNGV. This CDR3 region has 16 residues. The ends lost 5 bases at V and 5 bases at J; junction bases unmatched: 9. The sequenced material came from PBMCs. This TCR came from a woman younger than 30 in good health and CMV-seronegative. This chain joins TRBV11-2 and TRBJ2-7; 13 bases are a match to TRBD2. The CDR3 region has the DNA TGTGCCAGCAGCCCCCGCCCACTAGCGGGGGGGGACGAGCAGTACTTC. This codes for CASSPRPLAGGDEQYF.